Following are 18 T cell receptor beta chains from one sample sequenced in a study of T cells in Graves' hyperthyroidism and ophthalmopathy. RNA transcripts were the template for amplifying TCR beta CDR3 regions. HTBI primers were the set used in a first-round RT-PCR of the TCR CDR3. TCRdb reprocessed the multiplex PCR reads with MiXCR, giving one entry per CDR3 protein. The table has hundreds of thousands of distinct CDR3 sequences, around 20% seen once. Specimen: blood. These TCRs come from a young man with Graves' ophthalmopathy.

The chain employs TRBV15 and TRBJ2-1, with 7 bases identical to TRBD2. Germline trimming cut 0 bases from V and 8 bases from J; bases unmatched to any gene: 10. The CDR3 is 16 residues long. Germline CDR1 reads LNHNV; CDR2 reads YYDKDF (reference sequence). This CDR3 is CATSRDQGGSVHEQFF. The CDR3 DNA sequence: TGTGCCACCAGCAGAGATCAGGGCGGGAGTGTCCATGAGCAGTTCTTC.

This clonotype was seen more than once but under ten times. The V call is TRBV10-2, the J call TRBJ2-2, with 8 bases identical to TRBD2. V gave up 6 bases and J gave up 1 base; unmatched junction bases: 4. CDR1 and CDR2 from the germline V gene are WSHSY and SAAADI. The CDR3 covers 15 residues. The CDR3 sequence: CASRVAGKNTGELFF. The CDR3 region has the DNA TGCGCCAGCAGAGTAGCGGGAAAGAACACCGGGGAGCTGTTTTTT.

This clonotype was found many times. V gene TRBV5-5 combines with J gene TRBJ2-3; D not resolved. Trimming took off 2 bases at V and 1 base at J, with 8 bases between the two ends. This CDR3 comprises 14 residues. The germline CDR1 and CDR2 sequences are SGHKS and YYEKEE (reference sequence). The CDR3 sequence is CASSFAARTDTQYF. CDR3 nucleotide sequence: TGTGCCAGCAGCTTCGCGGCCCGCACAGATACGCAGTATTTT.

The rearrangement uses TRBV28 and TRBJ2-7; TRBD2 agrees at 7 bases. The CDR3 loop spans 14 amino acids. J lost 3 bases, V lost 3 bases, and 5 bases had no gene match. Germline values: CDR1 MDHEN, CDR2 SYDVKM. As DNA, the CDR3 is TGTGCCAGCAGTTTCCGAGCGGGACTCTACGAGCAGTACTTC. Protein product: CASSFRAGLYEQYF.

Only a few counts were recorded for this clonotype. The rearrangement joins TRBV27 to TRBJ1-2; D possibly corresponds to TRBD1 (6 bases). The V gene lost 0 bases and the J gene lost 4 bases, with 9 bases spanning the gap. Germline assignment: CDR1 MNHEY and CDR2 SMNVEV (reference sequence). There are 14 residues in the CDR3. CDR3 in amino acids: CASSLSTGPYGYTF. DNA of the CDR3: TGTGCCAGCAGTTTATCGACAGGTCCCTATGGCTACACCTTC.

This clonotype was observed many times. This chain connects TRBV5-1 to TRBJ2-5; D may be TRBD2 (6 bases). The CDR3 has 14 amino acids. Trimming pared 1 base from V and 2 bases from J, leaving 9 bases between. In germline, CDR1 is SGHRS, CDR2 YFSETQ. CDR3 DNA sequence: TGCGCCAGCAGCTTGCTCGCGGGGCAAGAGACCCAGTACTTC. This translates into CASSLLAGQETQYF.

This clonotype has a handful of counts. The rearrangement joins TRBV7-9 to TRBJ1-1; D is unclear. CDR1 is SEHNR and CDR2 is FQNEAQ in the germline V gene (reference sequence). The CDR3 spans 12 residues. The V end lost 5 bases, the J end lost 2 bases, and 6 bases lay between the germline ends. Written as DNA, the CDR3 is TGTGCCAGCAGCATGACTAACACTGAAGCTTTCTTT. Its translation is CASSMTNTEAFF.

This clonotype was seen at least ten times. The chain recombines TRBV9 with TRBJ1-1, with a possible D match to TRBD1 (6 bases). Germline assignment: CDR1 SGDLS and CDR2 YYNGEE. The CDR3 length is 14 residues. Trimming cost V 4 bases and J 5 bases, with 15 bases left between them. The CDR3 nucleotides read TGTGCCAGCAGCCTCTCCGGGGGCGATACTGAAGCTTTCTTT. This encodes CASSLSGGDTEAFF. The full variable domain, in which reference TRBV9 and TRBJ1-1 provide the parts outside the CDR3, is DSGVTQTPKHLITATGQRVTLRCSPRSGDLSVYWYQQSLDQGLQFLIQYYNGEERAKGNILERFSAQQFPDLHSELNLSSLELGDSALYFCASSLSGGDTEAFFGQGTRLTVV.

This clonotype was observed at least ten times. V and J are TRBV5-1 and TRBJ2-3; D is perhaps TRBD2 (7 bases). The V end lost 0 bases, the J end lost 1 base, and 15 bases lay between the germline ends. Germline V gene sequence: CDR1 SGHRS, CDR2 YFSETQ. The length of the CDR3 is 17 residues. CDR3 DNA: TGCGCCAGCAGCTTGGTGGCGGGGGCGCCTGGCACAGATACGCAGTATTTT. Translated: CASSLVAGAPGTDTQYF.

The chain couples TRBV7-9 to TRBJ2-7, with D tentatively TRBD1 (5 bases). Between the trimmed V and J ends, which lost 1 base and 5 bases, there was a span of 12 bases. The germline CDR1 and CDR2 sequences are SEHNR and FQNEAQ (reference sequence). This CDR3 has 14 residues. Here the CDR3 DNA reads TGTGCCAGCAGCTTAGGAATAGGGGTCAACGAGCAGTACTTC. This sequence encodes CASSLGIGVNEQYF.

This clonotype has a count of ten or more. The chain employs TRBV12-3 or TRBV12-4 and TRBJ1-5, with 10 bases aligning to TRBD1. With 4 bases clipped from V and 6 bases from J, the junction kept 3 bases outside the gene matches. CDR3 size: 14 residues. The CDR3 sequence: CASSSTGGSQPQHF. The CDR3 DNA follows: TGTGCCAGCAGTTCGACAGGGGGCTCTCAGCCCCAGCATTTT.

CDR3 residues: CASSFLAGGQCEQYF. CDR3 nucleotides: TGTGCCAGCAGCTTCCTAGCGGGAGGGCAATGCGAGCAGTACTTC. This chain joins TRBV11-3 and TRBJ2-7; 12 bases are shared with TRBD2. Germline loops: CDR1 SGHNT, CDR2 YENEEA. The CDR3 is made up of 15 amino acids. V gave up 3 bases and J gave up 6 bases; unmatched junction bases: 6.

This clonotype was observed a single time. The chain employs TRBV6-4 and TRBJ2-1, with TRBD1 matching over 8 bases. Germline CDR1 reads MRHNA; CDR2 reads SNTAGT. Trimming removed 4 bases from V and 4 bases from J; junction bases left unmatched: 6. The CDR3 consists of 15 residues. The CDR3 loop reads CASSVGQGPYNEQFF. The CDR3 DNA reads as TGTGCCAGCAGTGTAGGACAGGGACCATACAATGAGCAGTTCTTC.

The chain links TRBV7-9 to TRBJ2-1, with TRBD1 as a possible D gene (6 bases). The V end lost 8 bases, the J end lost 7 bases, and 30 bases lay between the germline ends. The germline CDR1 and CDR2 sequences are SEHNR and FQNEAQ (reference sequence). This CDR3 is 18 amino acids long. The DNA of the CDR3 is TGTGCCAGCGGCCCAGGGGCCGTGGGTAGTGGAGTGTGGAATGAGCAGTTCTTC. Translating it yields CASGPGAVGSGVWNEQFF.

This clonotype was seen many times. The chain employs TRBV18 and TRBJ2-7, with TRBD2 identical over 7 bases. The V gene's germline CDR1 is KGHSH and CDR2 LQKENI. The CDR3 consists of 13 residues. Trimming took 4 bases from V and 3 from J; bases not matched to a gene: 3. Here the CDR3 DNA reads TGTGCCAGCTCACGAGGACTAGACTACGAGCAGTACTTC. It yields the protein CASSRGLDYEQYF.

This clonotype was found many times. This chain joins TRBV11-2 and TRBJ2-1, with D possibly TRBD1 on 7 matching bases. Trimming cost V 4 bases and J 12 bases, with 13 bases left between them. Germline CDR1 reads SGHAT; CDR2 reads FQNNGV. The CDR3 is made up of 12 amino acids. CDR3 loop: CASSSSGGRQFF. The CDR3 DNA follows: TGTGCCAGCAGCTCCTCAGGGGGGAGGCAGTTCTTC.

The sample holds a few counts of this clonotype. This chain uses TRBV27 with TRBJ2-7, with 11 bases matching TRBD1. V lost 6 bases and J lost 0; bases outside the gene matches: 4. The CDR3 has 15 residues. Germline CDR1 and CDR2: MNHEY and SMNVEV (reference sequence). The CDR3 is CASSHGTGGSYEQYF. The CDR3 coding sequence is TGTGCCAGCAGCCATGGGACAGGGGGCTCCTACGAGCAGTACTTC.

In its sample, this clonotype was seen a few times. This chain uses TRBV12-3 or TRBV12-4 with TRBJ2-1; 7 bases map to TRBD1. The CDR3 is 13 amino acids. J was trimmed by 4 bases and V by 6 bases; bases with no gene match: 3. The CDR3 sequence: CASRGTVYNEQFF. The CDR3 region has the DNA TGTGCCAGCAGAGGGACAGTATACAATGAGCAGTTCTTC.